A single sample is the source of the 11 T cell receptor beta chains below, sequenced in a study of T-cell reconstitution after alpha-beta-depleted transplantation in children (dated by TCRdb to about 2016). Library preparation used PCR. The sample was run on an Illumina HiSeq 2500. TCR library preparation used molecular barcoding, with unique molecular identifiers applied to normalize quantification of the TCRbeta repertoire. In-frame beta chains were kept once TCRdb had trimmed the public reads at Q25 with fastp and called clones with MiXCR. Each entry is one CDR3 protein sequence, shown with its most common DNA and genes. This sample is represented by hundreds of thousands of distinct CDR3 sequences; roughly 15% of them were singletons. 1.1% of the sample is in the top ten clones. The starting material was PBMCs from the stem cell graft donor, obtained from the stem cell graft. The receptors stem from a human donor who donated a stem cell graft to a child with acute myeloid leukemia.

The V gene is TRBV7-9, the J gene TRBJ2-5, with D perhaps matching TRBD2 (6 bases). From germline, CDR1 is SEHNR and CDR2 FQNEAQ (reference sequence). This CDR3 comprises 15 residues. The V gene lost 7 bases and the J gene lost 1 base, with 16 bases spanning the gap. The CDR3 nucleotides are TGTGCCAGCACCAAAAACGGACTATCCCAAGAGACCCAGTACTTC. Translating gives CASTKNGLSQETQYF.

The chain links TRBV7-8 to TRBJ2-1; 7 bases map to TRBD2. The ends lost 5 bases at V and 9 bases at J; junction bases unmatched: 1. CDR1 is SGHVS and CDR2 is FQNEAQ in the germline V gene. The CDR3 covers 11 residues. Here the CDR3 DNA reads TGTGCCAGCAGCACGGGGGGTGAGCAGTTCTTC. The encoded protein is CASSTGGEQFF.

This clonotype was recorded many times. The J gene is TRBJ2-2, the V gene TRBV20-1, with TRBD2 matching 11 bases. V gave up 5 bases and J gave up 6 bases; unmatched junction bases: 8. CDR3 length equals 15 residues. The germline V gene encodes CDR1 DFQATT and CDR2 SNEGSKA (reference sequence). CDR3 bases: TGCAGTGCTTTTTCCGGGACTAGCGGTTCCGGGGAGCTGTTTTTT. Residues: CSAFSGTSGSGELFF.

V and J are TRBV6-2 or TRBV6-3 and TRBJ2-5, with D perhaps TRBD2 (6 bases). Trimming cost V 0 bases and J 5 bases, with 10 bases left between them. Germline CDR1 reads MNHEY; CDR2 reads SVGEGT. This CDR3 has 14 residues. CDR3: CASSYSGLVETQYF. In nucleotides, the CDR3 is TGTGCCAGCAGTTACTCGGGACTGGTGGAGACCCAGTACTTC.

This clonotype was observed many times. The CDR3 reads CSARDGGIGELFF. For the CDR3, the DNA is TGCAGTGCTAGAGATGGGGGCATCGGGGAGCTGTTTTTT. V is TRBV20-1 and J is TRBJ2-2, with D maybe TRBD1 (6 bases). There are 13 residues in the CDR3. Germline CDR1 and CDR2: DFQATT and SNEGSKA (reference sequence). The V end was cut by 0 bases, the J end by 7 bases, with 9 bases between.

The chain links TRBV20-1 to TRBJ2-1; 8 nucleotides line up with TRBD2. CDR1 and CDR2 from the germline V gene are DFQATT and SNEGSKA (reference sequence). Trimming took 1 base from V and 5 from J; bases not matched to a gene: 1. This CDR3 contains 13 residues. The CDR3 spells CSARARGDNEQFF. CDR3 bases: TGCAGTGCTAGAGCGCGGGGGGACAATGAGCAGTTCTTC.

The rearrangement joins TRBV5-1 to TRBJ2-6; no clear D gene. The CDR3 runs 15 residues. The germline CDR1 and CDR2 sequences are SGHRS and YFSETQ. Trimming left V 2 bases short and J 0 bases short, with 6 bases between. The CDR3 nucleotides are TGCGCCAGCAGCTTTACGAACTCTGGGGCCAACGTCCTGACTTTC. It specifies CASSFTNSGANVLTF.

There are many counts of this clonotype. The chain is built from TRBV7-2 and TRBJ2-1; a possible D gene is TRBD2 (7 bases). Germline V lookup: CDR1 SGHTA, CDR2 FQGNSA. With 4 bases removed from V and 0 bases from J, the gap between germline ends came to 13 bases. The CDR3 contains 16 residues. The CDR3 here is CASSSRGASSYNEQFF. The CDR3 DNA reads as TGTGCCAGCAGCTCCCGGGGGGCCAGCTCCTACAATGAGCAGTTCTTC.

This clonotype appeared many times. The rearrangement links TRBV20-1 to TRBJ2-1; 8 nucleotides line up with TRBD2. Germline lookup yields CDR1 DFQATT and CDR2 SNEGSKA (reference sequence). The ends lost 5 bases at V and 3 bases at J; junction bases unmatched: 9. The CDR3 consists of 15 residues. The CDR3 loop reads CSASRGGENYNEQFF. CDR3 DNA sequence: TGCAGTGCTTCACGGGGGGGGGAAAACTACAATGAGCAGTTCTTC.

The J gene is TRBJ1-2, the V gene TRBV7-9; TRBD1 is a possible D gene (5 bases). V was clipped by 5 bases and J by 6 bases, with 19 bases between them. Germline CDR1 and CDR2: SEHNR and FQNEAQ (reference sequence). CDR3 length: 15 amino acids. CDR3 sequence: CASSPPTESYHGYTF. The DNA of the CDR3 is TGTGCCAGCAGCCCCCCGACAGAGTCGTATCATGGCTACACCTTC.

This clonotype was seen ten or more times. The V call is TRBV20-1, the J call TRBJ2-1; TRBD2 aligns across 7 bases. CDR3 length equals 15 residues. Unmatched junction bases numbered 7, after V lost 0 bases and J lost 5 bases. Per germline, CDR1 DFQATT and CDR2 SNEGSKA (reference sequence). CDR3 residues: CSAREGGGGHNEQFF. DNA for the CDR3: TGCAGTGCTAGAGAGGGCGGGGGTGGCCACAATGAGCAGTTCTTC.